The clone carrying this T cell receptor (beta chain) was seen only once. Sequenced by immunoSEQ multiplex PCR; TCRdb stores in-frame clones only, minus some. The data hold about 100,000 clones, with around 90% observed a single time. Unstimulated Tregs (CD4+CD25+CD127-) and CD4+CD25- non-Tregs were sorted from PBMCs. The data stem from a study of Tregs in tolerant kidney transplant recipients. Sequenced here: CD4+ T cells from blood, sampled before the transplant. The TCR was taken from a human donor who received a combined kidney and bone marrow transplant.

CDR3 protein: CATGTGSTDTQYF. CDR3 bases: TGTGCCACAGGGACAGGTAGCACAGATACGCAGTATTTT. V is TRBV6-1 and J is TRBJ2-3, with 8 bases identical to TRBD1. The CDR3 consists of 13 residues. V was pared by 10 bases and J by 0 bases, with 3 bases of the junction left unmatched. The germline CDR1 and CDR2 sequences are MNHNS and SASEGT.